The present entry profiles one T cell receptor beta chain with its context. The antigen is undetermined. This CDR3 is 16 amino acids long. The trim removed 0 bases at V and 4 bases at J, leaving 5 bases unmatched. CDR1 is MGHRA and CDR2 is YSYEKL in the germline V gene. Repertoires were generated with immunoSEQ multiplex PCR, while TCRdb's copy carries only in-frame clones and drops some. Of roughly 150,000 clones in the sample, about 87% are singletons; the top ten hold about a tenth. The data stem from a study of T cell responses to AZD1222 COVID-19 vaccine. Study results and limitations: Only after the peak T cell response were repertoires sampled.

The receptor comes from an adult who received the AZD1222 COVID-19 vaccine. The sequenced sample was peripheral blood, obtained 28 days after the second AZD1222 dose. This chain joins TRBV4-1 and TRBJ1-2, with 10 nucleotides matching TRBD1. The CDR3 sequence: CASSQETGGFLYGYTF. CDR3 coding DNA: TGCGCCAGCAGCCAAGAGACAGGGGGCTTTCTCTATGGCTACACCTTC.